This T cell receptor beta chain was recovered during a study of CD8+CD57+ T cells in acquired aplastic anemia. Study overall: DNA from sorted CD4+ and CD8+ cells averaged roughly 3.4 ug. Points from the study as a whole: Patients and controls were not found to differ significantly in CD8+ Simpson's diversity.

It was genomic DNA that served as the template for profiling TCR beta VDJ and CDR3. Each CDR3 protein is one row after TCRdb ran MiXCR on the reads. The sample holds around 430,000 distinct CDR3 sequences, about a third seen once. This clonotype was seen many times. Its matching antigen is unknown. This CDR3 is built from 17 residues. CDR1 and CDR2 (germline): WSHSY, SAAADI. The V end was cut by 3 bases, the J end by 3 bases, with 21 bases between. Only patients with CD8+CD57+ cell expansion on flow cytometry were chosen for sequencing. Patients were therapy-naive when their blood was sampled. The chain recombines TRBV10-2 with TRBJ2-7, with D possibly matching TRBD1 (7 bases). Source material: sorted CD4+, CD8+, or CD8+CD57+ T cells (not recorded which) from PBMCs. The clonotype was recovered from a human donor with aplastic anemia. The CDR3, as DNA: TGCGCCAGCAGTGAACCGGGGGCCCCGACAGGGCGCTACGAGCAGTACTTC. It codes for CASSEPGAPTGRYEQYF.